This T cell receptor (beta chain) derives from a study of T cell responses to AZD1222 COVID-19 vaccine. The germline CDR1 and CDR2 sequences are SGHVS and FQNEAQ. Trimming cost V 0 bases and J 4 bases, with 9 bases left between them. The CDR3 contains 14 residues. Only in-frame clones appear in the TCRdb table, and some are missing; sequencing was by immunoSEQ multiplex PCR. There are fewer than 200,000 clones in the sample; about 89% occur only once, and less than 2% lies in the top ten. To note about this clone: Its antigen is not identified.

Whole-study findings and limits: Vaccine-related CD4 TCRs covered spike, predominating at 160-218 and 743-854.

Sequenced material: peripheral blood, taken 28 days after the second AZD1222 dose. This sequence originates from an adult who received the AZD1222 COVID-19 vaccine. The chain has TRBV7-8 and TRBJ1-2, with D possibly matching TRBD1 (6 bases). The CDR3 DNA reads TGTGCCAGCAGCTTAGCAGGAGGGGGCTATGGCTACACCTTC. It translates to CASSLAGGGYGYTF.